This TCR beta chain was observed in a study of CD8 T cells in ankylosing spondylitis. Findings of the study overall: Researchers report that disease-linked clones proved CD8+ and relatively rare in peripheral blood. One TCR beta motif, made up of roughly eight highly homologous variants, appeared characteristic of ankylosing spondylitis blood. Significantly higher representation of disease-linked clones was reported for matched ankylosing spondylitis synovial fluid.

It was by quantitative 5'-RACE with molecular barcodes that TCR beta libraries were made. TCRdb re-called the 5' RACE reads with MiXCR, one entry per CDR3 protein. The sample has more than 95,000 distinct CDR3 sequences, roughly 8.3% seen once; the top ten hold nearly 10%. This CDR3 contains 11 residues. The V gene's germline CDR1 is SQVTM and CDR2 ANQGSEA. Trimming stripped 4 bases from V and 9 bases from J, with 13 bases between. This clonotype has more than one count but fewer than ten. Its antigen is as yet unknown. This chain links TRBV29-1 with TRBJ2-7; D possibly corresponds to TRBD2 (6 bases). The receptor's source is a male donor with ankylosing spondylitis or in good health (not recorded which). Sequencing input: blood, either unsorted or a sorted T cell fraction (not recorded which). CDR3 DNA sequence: TGCAGCGTTGGTCAGCGGGCCGGGCAGTACTTC. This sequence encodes CSVGQRAGQYF.